A single sample is the source of the 20 T cell receptor beta chains below, sequenced in a study of blood T cell repertoires in COVID-19. Method: immunoSEQ multiplex PCR; TCRdb's copy keeps in-frame clones and lacks some. The sample consists of tens of thousands of clones, approximately 85% of them appearing once. The sequenced material came from peripheral blood. These TCRs come from a human donor in a cohort sampled during active COVID-19.

J is TRBJ2-7 and V is TRBV19, with TRBD1 matching 7 bases. In germline, CDR1 is LNHDA, CDR2 SQIVND (reference sequence). J was trimmed by 3 bases and V by 5 bases; bases with no gene match: 7. The CDR3 extends over 14 amino acids. CDR3 bases: TGTGCCAGTAGTGTTGGGGACAGCAACTACGAGCAGTACTTC. This translates into CASSVGDSNYEQYF.

The chain is built from TRBV19 and TRBJ2-3; 11 bases match TRBD2. Germline values: CDR1 LNHDA, CDR2 SQIVND (reference sequence). With V trimmed by 5 bases and J by 2 bases, 6 bases remained unmatched. The CDR3 covers 16 residues. The CDR3 here is CASSARLAGTTDTQYF. CDR3 nucleotides: TGTGCCAGTAGTGCAAGACTAGCGGGAACCACAGATACGCAGTATTTT.

The CDR3 sequence is CASSPQGSNSYEQYF. DNA for the CDR3: TGTGCCAGCAGTCCCCAAGGTAGCAACTCCTACGAGCAGTACTTC. V gene TRBV28 combines with J gene TRBJ2-7; D is unclear. The CDR3 is made up of 15 amino acids. The ends were cut back, 5 bases at V and 0 bases at J, with 14 bases in the middle. CDR1 is MDHEN and CDR2 is SYDVKM in the germline V gene.

The V gene is TRBV7-2, the J gene TRBJ2-7, with D maybe TRBD1 (6 bases). Trimming took off 3 bases at V and 2 bases at J, with 11 bases between the two ends. CDR1 and CDR2 from the germline V gene are SGHTA and FQGNSA. The CDR3 is 14 residues long. CDR3 in DNA: TGTGCCAGCAGCTTTGGGACACTCACCTACGAGCAGTACTTC. It encodes CASSFGTLTYEQYF.

The chain combines TRBV5-1 with TRBJ1-1; 7 bases match TRBD1. Per the germline V gene, CDR1 is SGHRS and CDR2 is YFSETQ. V lost 5 bases and J lost 5; bases outside the gene matches: 9. The length of the CDR3 is 14 residues. The CDR3 DNA sequence: TGCGCCAGCAGGCCCCAGGGGGGTTGGACTGAAGCTTTCTTT. Its translation is CASRPQGGWTEAFF.

CDR3 amino acids: CASSQGGNEQFF. For the CDR3, the DNA is TGCGCCAGCAGCCAAGGAGGGAATGAGCAGTTCTTC. V is TRBV4-3 and J is TRBJ2-1; possibly TRBD2 for D (5 bases). This CDR3 region has 12 residues. Germline values: CDR1 LGHNA, CDR2 YSLEER. V dropped 1 base and J dropped 7 bases, with 5 bases sitting between them.

Written as DNA, the CDR3 is TGCGCCAGCAGCTTAGGACGGGGTAGCGGGGGACCTCCCACAGATACGCAGTATTTT. It yields the protein CASSLGRGSGGPPTDTQYF. The rearrangement uses TRBV5-1 and TRBJ2-3; 9 bases map to TRBD2. Germline V gene data show CDR1 as SGHRS and CDR2 as YFSETQ. With V trimmed by 2 bases and J by 2 bases, 15 bases remained unmatched. This CDR3 has 19 residues.

This chain links TRBV11-1 with TRBJ2-3, with 7 bases fitting TRBD2. V dropped 5 bases and J dropped 0; count of bases not matched to a gene: 5. Germline V gives CDR1 SGHAT, CDR2 FQDESV (reference sequence). The CDR3 length is 15 residues. As DNA, the CDR3 is TGTGCCAGCAGCGAGCTGCGGGGGAGCACAGATACGCAGTATTTT. This gives the protein CASSELRGSTDTQYF.

The chain has TRBV7-6 and TRBJ2-5; 9 bases are a match to TRBD1. V was pared by 5 bases and J by 5 bases, with 9 bases of the junction left unmatched. The CDR3 extends over 15 amino acids. CDR1 is SGHVS, CDR2 FNYEAQ, per germline. CDR3: CASSQGQGRGETQYF. CDR3 DNA sequence: TGTGCCAGCAGCCAGGGACAGGGAAGGGGGGAGACCCAGTACTTC.

For the CDR3, the DNA is TGTGCCAGAAGGTTAGGGGAGGGGACATCCCCGAGCTCTGGAAACACCATATATTTT. Translation gives CARRLGEGTSPSSGNTIYF. The chain combines TRBV5-3 with TRBJ1-3; D perhaps matches TRBD1 (6 bases). TRBV5-3 carries the ORF label, with uncertain function. V was trimmed by 5 bases and J by 0 bases, leaving 24 bases between them. CDR3 length: 19 amino acids.

The count of this clone is one. The rearrangement uses TRBV12-5 and TRBJ2-5, with a weak D call TRBD1 (5 bases). The V and J ends lost 3 bases and 1 base respectively, with 12 bases between them. The CDR3 has 15 amino acids. Germline CDR1 LGHNT, CDR2 FRNRAP. CDR3 region: CASGFNTGLQETQYF. CDR3 in DNA: TGTGCTAGTGGTTTCAACACAGGTCTCCAAGAGACCCAGTACTTC.

On this clone itself: One end of the junction fails to match germline, which may point to a read error. The chain employs TRBV7-2 and TRBJ1-2; no clear D. The germline CDR1 and CDR2 sequences are SGHTA and FQGNSA. This CDR3 spans 14 amino acids. The DNA for the CDR3 is TGTGCCAGCAGCCCAGTTGGGGAGCGCCCCTTAGGAGCCTTC. Translation gives CASSPVGERPLGAF.

This chain links TRBV3-1 (or the pseudogene TRBV3-2) with TRBJ1-3, with a possible D match to TRBD1 (5 bases). The germline V and J ends were trimmed by 0 bases and 0 bases, with 9 bases remaining between them. From germline, CDR1 is LGHDT and CDR2 YNNKEL (reference sequence). The CDR3 is 16 residues long. The CDR3 DNA follows: TGTGCCAGCAGCCAAGATCAGGGTAGCTCTGGAAACACCATATATTTT. Encoded protein: CASSQDQGSSGNTIYF.

CDR3 amino acids: CASSDPIQGSGQPQHF. For the CDR3, the DNA is TGTGCCAGCAGTGACCCTATACAGGGATCGGGTCAGCCCCAGCATTTT. The chain employs TRBV6-1 and TRBJ1-5; D possibly corresponds to TRBD1 (6 bases). The CDR3 sequence is 16 residues long. The V and J ends lost 3 bases and 6 bases respectively, with 18 bases between them. CDR1 MNHNS and CDR2 SASEGT come from the germline V gene.

The J gene is TRBJ1-4, the V gene TRBV6-2 or TRBV6-3, with 8 positions matching TRBD1. The CDR3 is 13 residues long. V lost 4 bases and J lost 6; bases outside the gene matches: 1. CDR1 and CDR2 from the germline V gene are MNHEY and SVGEGT. This chain's CDR3 is CASSWTGHEKLFF. The CDR3 DNA reads TGTGCCAGCAGTTGGACAGGGCATGAAAAACTGTTTTTT.

The chain links TRBV5-1 to TRBJ2-1, with TRBD2 matching 11 bases. The V segment lost 1 base and the J segment 3 bases; nucleotides outside the gene matches: 3. From germline, CDR1 is SGHRS and CDR2 YFSETQ. The CDR3 sequence is 16 residues long. The CDR3 DNA reads as TGCGCCAGCAGCTTGACTAGCGGGGGCCTCTACAATGAGCAGTTCTTC. It codes for CASSLTSGGLYNEQFF. The complete variable domain, with remaining parts taken from reference TRBV5-1 and TRBJ2-1, reads KAGVTQTPRYLIKTRGQQVTLSCSPISGHRSVSWYQQTPGQGLQFLFEYFSETQRNKGNFPGRFSGRQFSNSRSEMNVSTLELGDSALYLCASSLTSGGLYNEQFFGPGTRLTVL.

V and J are TRBV2 and TRBJ2-1, with 12 positions matching TRBD1. The CDR3 runs 14 residues. J gave up 7 bases and V 10 bases, and 8 bases lay outside the gene matches. Germline V gene sequence: CDR1 SNHLY, CDR2 FYNNEI. The CDR3 loop is CAIPRDRGPNEQFF. The CDR3 DNA sequence: TGTGCCATCCCCCGGGACAGGGGGCCGAATGAGCAGTTCTTC.

The genes are TRBV27 and TRBJ2-5; 9 bases align to TRBD2. The CDR3 spans 20 residues. Germline CDR1 MNHEY, CDR2 SMNVEV (reference sequence). The ends lost 0 bases at V and 5 bases at J; junction bases unmatched: 19. The CDR3 bases are TGTGCCAGCAGTTTATCGCCCGACTTGATGCGGGGGGGCCGAGGTGAGACCCAGTACTTC. Amino acid sequence: CASSLSPDLMRGGRGETQYF.

The chain uses TRBV27 and TRBJ2-5, with 8 nucleotides matching TRBD2. The V and J ends lost 7 bases and 4 bases, in that order; junction bases with no gene match: 14. Germline lookup yields CDR1 MNHEY and CDR2 SMNVEV (reference sequence). The CDR3 contains 16 residues. CDR3 sequence reads: CASTPVRGAPRETQYF. In nucleotides, the CDR3 is TGTGCCAGCACCCCAGTGCGGGGGGCCCCTCGAGAGACCCAGTACTTC.

This chain links TRBV4-3 with TRBJ1-2; a weak D match, TRBD1 (5 bases). V lost 1 base, J lost 2 bases, and 20 bases lay in between. The CDR3 loop spans 18 amino acids. Germline V gene data show CDR1 as LGHNA and CDR2 as YSLEER. CDR3 in amino acids: CASSQGTEQEGTNYGYTF. The CDR3 DNA is TGCGCCAGCAGCCAAGGTACCGAACAGGAGGGTACCAACTATGGCTACACCTTC.